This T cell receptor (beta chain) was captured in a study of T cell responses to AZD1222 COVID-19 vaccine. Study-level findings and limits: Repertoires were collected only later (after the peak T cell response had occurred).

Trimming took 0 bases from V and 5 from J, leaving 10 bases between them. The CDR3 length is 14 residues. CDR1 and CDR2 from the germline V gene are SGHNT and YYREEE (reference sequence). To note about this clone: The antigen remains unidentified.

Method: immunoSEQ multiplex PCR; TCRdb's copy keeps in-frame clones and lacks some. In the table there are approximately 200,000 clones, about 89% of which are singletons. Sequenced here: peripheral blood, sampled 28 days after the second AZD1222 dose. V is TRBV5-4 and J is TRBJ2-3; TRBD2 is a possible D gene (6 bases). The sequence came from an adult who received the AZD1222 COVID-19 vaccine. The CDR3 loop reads CASSLDKGGDTQYF. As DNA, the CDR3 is TGTGCCAGCAGCTTGGATAAGGGAGGAGATACGCAGTATTTT.